A single sample is the source of the 20 T cell receptor beta chains below, sequenced in a study of blood T cell repertoires in COVID-19. Only in-frame clones appear in the TCRdb table, and some are missing; sequencing was by immunoSEQ multiplex PCR. Seen here are about 140,000 clones, around 90% observed once, and the top ten hold about 1.7%. The specimen sequenced was peripheral blood. The receptors stem from a woman aged 45-59 years with acute or convalescent COVID-19.

This chain joins TRBV9 and TRBJ1-5; D remains unclear. This CDR3 is 13 amino acids long. The germline V gene has CDR1 SGDLS and CDR2 YYNGEE. V lost 7 bases to trimming and J lost 4 bases, with 12 bases between them. The CDR3 DNA reads TGTGCCAGCTCTCCGGGTGGGAATCAGCCCCAGCATTTT. This translates into CASSPGGNQPQHF.

V usage is TRBV19 and J usage is TRBJ2-3; 11 bases are a match to TRBD2. Per germline, CDR1 LNHDA and CDR2 SQIVND (reference sequence). V trimming: 1 base; J trimming: 8 bases; junction bases outside the gene matches: 5. CDR3 length equals 15 residues. CDR3 residues: CASSIAGLAGGTQYF. CDR3 DNA: TGTGCCAGTAGTATAGCCGGGCTAGCGGGAGGTACGCAGTATTTT.

This clone was seen just once. The chain has TRBV18 and TRBJ1-2; D remains ambiguous. V lost 3 bases and J 5 bases, leaving 13 bases between the germline ends. Germline CDR1 is KGHSH and CDR2 is LQKENI. CDR3 length equals 14 residues. The CDR3, as DNA: TGTGCCAGCTCACCCGAGGTCGCTAGTTATGGCTACACCTTC. Its translation is CASSPEVASYGYTF.

This clone was observed a single time. The chain carries TRBV19 and TRBJ2-1; 7 bases line up with TRBD1. V lost 7 bases and J lost 1; bases outside the gene matches: 4. Germline values: CDR1 LNHDA, CDR2 SQIVND (reference sequence). CDR3 length equals 14 residues. DNA for the CDR3: TGTGCCAGTATTCGGGACAGTTCCTACAATGAGCAGTTCTTC. Translated: CASIRDSSYNEQFF.

The chain carries TRBV6-5 and TRBJ2-3, with a possible D match to TRBD1 (6 bases). CDR1 and CDR2 from the germline V gene are MNHEY and SVGAGI. The CDR3 loop spans 15 amino acids. V was cut by 4 bases and J by 3 bases, with 14 bases left in between. The CDR3 nucleotides read TGTGCCAGCAGTTTACGGAACAGGGCTACAGATACGCAGTATTTT. Translated: CASSLRNRATDTQYF.

This chain uses TRBV2 with TRBJ2-7, with D perhaps matching TRBD1 (5 bases). CDR1 is SNHLY, CDR2 FYNNEI, per germline. This CDR3 contains 11 residues. Deletions cut 8 bases from V and 6 bases from J, with 11 bases between. CDR3 residues: CASLRVREQYF. The CDR3 DNA follows: TGTGCCAGCCTCAGGGTTCGCGAGCAGTACTTC.

The rearrangement joins TRBV18 to TRBJ2-3; 7 bases match TRBD2. Per the germline V gene, CDR1 is KGHSH and CDR2 is LQKENI. The CDR3 totals 15 residues. V was clipped by 1 base and J by 6 bases; unmatched bases: 7. The CDR3 nucleotides read TGTGCCAGCTCACCACAGATATCGCGGGGGGATACGCAGTATTTT. Its translation: CASSPQISRGDTQYF.

The chain couples TRBV24-1 to TRBJ2-1, with 7 positions matching TRBD2. The CDR3 is 18 residues long. V trimming: 2 bases; J trimming: 4 bases; junction bases outside the gene matches: 13. Germline CDR1 is KGHDR and CDR2 is SFDVKD. The CDR3 DNA reads as TGTGCCACCAGTGATTCCTCGGCCGCTAGCGGAACGTACAATGAGCAGTTCTTC. This encodes CATSDSSAASGTYNEQFF.

V and J are TRBV3-1 (or the pseudogene TRBV3-2) and TRBJ1-3, with a tentative D call TRBD1 (6 bases). V lost 1 base, J lost 4 bases, and 17 bases lay in between. Per the germline V gene, CDR1 is LGHDT and CDR2 is YNNKEL (reference sequence). The CDR3 sequence is 17 residues long. DNA for the CDR3: TGTGCCAGCAGCCAAGTGGTAGACTCAGGGGAGGGAAACACCATATATTTT. Its translation is CASSQVVDSGEGNTIYF.

The chain recombines TRBV12-5 with TRBJ2-1; maybe TRBD1 (7 bases). Per germline, CDR1 LGHNT and CDR2 FRNRAP. The CDR3 spans 16 residues. The V gene lost 4 bases and the J gene lost 6 bases, with 19 bases spanning the gap. The CDR3: CASGSDTGTAGNEQFF. Here the CDR3 DNA reads TGTGCTAGTGGTTCAGACACCGGGACAGCGGGCAATGAGCAGTTCTTC.

The V and J genes are TRBV5-1 and TRBJ2-7; the D is unclear. V was clipped by 4 bases and J by 7 bases, with 12 bases between them. This CDR3 has 12 amino acids. Germline values: CDR1 SGHRS, CDR2 YFSETQ. CDR3 DNA sequence: TGCGCCAGCAGCCTGAATTCTAGGGAGCAGTACTTC. Its translation is CASSLNSREQYF.

This rearrangement joins TRBV7-9 to TRBJ2-4, with D unresolved. V was clipped by 0 bases and J by 7 bases, with 13 bases between them. The V gene's germline CDR1 is SEHNR and CDR2 FQNEAQ (reference sequence). The CDR3 covers 15 residues. CDR3 nucleotides: TGTGCCAGCAGCTTAGCCCGGCCGGTGGGCAACATTCAGTACTTC. Its translation: CASSLARPVGNIQYF.

This chain links TRBV11-2 with TRBJ2-5, with 9 bases that match TRBD2. Per the germline V gene, CDR1 is SGHAT and CDR2 is FQNNGV. This CDR3 spans 20 amino acids. Trimming took 0 bases from V and 4 from J; bases not matched to a gene: 18. CDR3 region: CASSLEDLAGESPGGETQYF. CDR3 in DNA: TGTGCCAGCAGCTTAGAGGACTTAGCGGGAGAGAGCCCGGGAGGAGAGACCCAGTACTTC.

About this clone: At one end the junction does not follow the germline gene, possibly because of a read error. The chain links TRBV27 to TRBJ2-7; D is perhaps TRBD2 (5 bases). There are 14 residues in the CDR3. From germline, CDR1 is MNHEY and CDR2 SMNVEV (reference sequence). In nucleotides, the CDR3 is TGTGCCAGCAGTTTAAAAGCTAGCTCCCACGAGCAGTACTTC. Protein product: CASSLKASSHEQYF.

This clone was counted only a few times. The V gene is TRBV5-1, the J gene TRBJ2-3; possibly TRBD2 for D (6 bases). The CDR3 has 16 residues. Germline loops: CDR1 SGHRS, CDR2 YFSETQ. Trimming stripped 4 bases from V and 0 bases from J, with 15 bases between. The CDR3 loop reads CASSISGGTSTDTQYF. Here the CDR3 DNA reads TGCGCCAGCAGCATTAGCGGAGGCACTAGCACAGATACGCAGTATTTT.

This chain connects TRBV7-3 to TRBJ2-1, with 7 bases lining up with TRBD1. J gave up 9 bases and V 5 bases, and 7 bases lay outside the gene matches. There are 13 residues in the CDR3. Germline V lookup: CDR1 SGHTA, CDR2 FQGTGA. CDR3 amino acids: CASSPRQGGEQFF. CDR3 DNA sequence: TGTGCCAGCAGCCCCAGACAGGGCGGTGAGCAGTTCTTC.

This clone has more than one count but fewer than ten. This rearrangement joins TRBV6-5 to TRBJ1-2; D gene uncertain. The V end lost 2 bases, the J end lost 2 bases, and 12 bases lay between the germline ends. Per germline, CDR1 MNHEY and CDR2 SVGAGI. There are 15 residues in the CDR3. The CDR3: CASSYASGLNYGYTF. The CDR3 bases are TGTGCCAGCAGTTACGCCTCAGGACTGAACTATGGCTACACCTTC.

The V call is TRBV6-1, the J call TRBJ2-5, with D perhaps matching TRBD1 (5 bases). V was trimmed by 2 bases and J by 5 bases, leaving 9 bases between them. The CDR3 spans 13 residues. Germline CDR1 and CDR2: MNHNS and SASEGT. In DNA, the CDR3 is TGTGCCAGCAGTGAAACAGGACGGGAGACCCAGTACTTC. It is translated as CASSETGRETQYF.

The chain has TRBV6-5 and TRBJ2-5; 10 nucleotides agree with TRBD1. This CDR3 is 15 amino acids long. With V trimmed by 8 bases and J by 4 bases, 10 bases remained unmatched. Germline CDR1 MNHEY, CDR2 SVGAGI. The CDR3 bases are TGTGCCAGCGCCCGGACAGGGGGTTTCGGAGAGACCCAGTACTTC. The encoded protein is CASARTGGFGETQYF.

The chain links TRBV5-1 to TRBJ1-2, with 7 bases fitting TRBD1. Germline trimming cut 0 bases from V and 4 bases from J; bases unmatched to any gene: 3. Germline assignment: CDR1 SGHRS and CDR2 YFSETQ. This CDR3 spans 14 amino acids. CDR3 amino acids: CASSLGQGPYGYTF. As DNA, the CDR3 is TGCGCCAGCAGCTTGGGACAGGGCCCCTATGGCTACACCTTC.